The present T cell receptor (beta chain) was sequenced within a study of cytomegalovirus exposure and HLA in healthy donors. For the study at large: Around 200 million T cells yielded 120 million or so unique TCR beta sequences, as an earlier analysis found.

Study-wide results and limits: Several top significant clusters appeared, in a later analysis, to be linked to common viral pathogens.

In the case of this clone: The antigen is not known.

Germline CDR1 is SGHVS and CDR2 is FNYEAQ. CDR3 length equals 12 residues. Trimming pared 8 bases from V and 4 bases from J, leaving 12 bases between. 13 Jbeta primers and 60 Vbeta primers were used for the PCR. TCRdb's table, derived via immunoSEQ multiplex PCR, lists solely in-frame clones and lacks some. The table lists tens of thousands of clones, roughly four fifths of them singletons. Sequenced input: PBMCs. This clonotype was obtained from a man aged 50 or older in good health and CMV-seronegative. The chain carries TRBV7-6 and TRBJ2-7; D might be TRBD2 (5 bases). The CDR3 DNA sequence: TGTGCCAGCGGCTGGACTGGGTACGAGCAGTACTTC. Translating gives CASGWTGYEQYF.